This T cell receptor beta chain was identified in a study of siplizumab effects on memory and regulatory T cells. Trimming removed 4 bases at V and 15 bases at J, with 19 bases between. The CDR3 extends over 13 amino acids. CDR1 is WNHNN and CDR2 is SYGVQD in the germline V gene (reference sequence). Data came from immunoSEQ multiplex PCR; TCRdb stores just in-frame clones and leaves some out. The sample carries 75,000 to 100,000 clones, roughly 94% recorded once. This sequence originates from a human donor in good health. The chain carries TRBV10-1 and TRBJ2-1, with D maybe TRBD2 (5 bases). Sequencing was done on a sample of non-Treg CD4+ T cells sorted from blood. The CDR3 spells CASSGAGSLFTFF. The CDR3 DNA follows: TGCGCCAGCAGTGGGGCGGGTTCCCTTTTTACGTTCTTC.